The source of this TCR beta chain is a study of blood T cell repertoires in COVID-19. Per the study methods: Estimation of nucleated cell counts relied on the amplification of reference gene primers. Data came from immunoSEQ multiplex PCR; TCRdb stores just in-frame clones and leaves some out. For V, J and clone size, that table is used; D and trimming come from the DNA. The sample has just over 300,000 clones; about 87% are singletons. Participants had their cohort set by participant-reported clinical history. Recovered status applied to Cohort 3 donors who had two consecutive negative PCRs. It also applied to those with clearance or with symptom resolution. Per germline, CDR1 SGHVS and CDR2 FQNEAQ. This CDR3 spans 16 amino acids. V gave up 5 bases and J gave up 4 bases; unmatched junction bases: 6.

This receptor was obtained from a young woman who had recovered from COVID-19. The chain employs TRBV7-8 and TRBJ2-2, with 11 bases matching TRBD2. Sequencing input: PBMCs or T cells enriched from blood (not recorded which). Here the CDR3 DNA reads TGTGCCAGCAGCAATAGCGGGGGGGCCGGCACCGGGGAGCTGTTTTTT. Protein sequence: CASSNSGGAGTGELFF.